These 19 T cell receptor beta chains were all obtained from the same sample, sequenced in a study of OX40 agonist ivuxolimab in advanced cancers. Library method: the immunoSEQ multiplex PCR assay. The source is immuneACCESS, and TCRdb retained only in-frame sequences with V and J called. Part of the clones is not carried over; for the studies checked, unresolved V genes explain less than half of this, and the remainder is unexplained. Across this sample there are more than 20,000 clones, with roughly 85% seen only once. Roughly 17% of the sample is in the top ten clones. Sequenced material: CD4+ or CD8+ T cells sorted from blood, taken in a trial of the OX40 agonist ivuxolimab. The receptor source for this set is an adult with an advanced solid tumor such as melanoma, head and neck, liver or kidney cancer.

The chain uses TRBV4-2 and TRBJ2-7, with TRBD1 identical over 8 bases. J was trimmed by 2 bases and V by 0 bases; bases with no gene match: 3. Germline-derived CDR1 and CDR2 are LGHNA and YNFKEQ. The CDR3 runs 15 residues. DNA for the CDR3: TGTGCCAGCAGCCAAGACAGGACAGGGACCTACGAGCAGTACTTC. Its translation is CASSQDRTGTYEQYF.

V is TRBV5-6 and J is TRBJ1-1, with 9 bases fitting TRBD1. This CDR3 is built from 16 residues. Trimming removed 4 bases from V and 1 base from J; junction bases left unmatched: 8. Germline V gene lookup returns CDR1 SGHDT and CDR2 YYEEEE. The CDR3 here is CASSRIPGQGNTEAFF. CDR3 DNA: TGTGCCAGCAGCCGAATTCCGGGACAGGGGAACACTGAAGCTTTCTTT.

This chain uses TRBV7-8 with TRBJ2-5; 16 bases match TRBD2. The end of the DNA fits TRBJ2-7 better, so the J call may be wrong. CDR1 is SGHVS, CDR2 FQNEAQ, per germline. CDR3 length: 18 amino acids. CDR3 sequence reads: CASSEGLAGGPVSYEQYF. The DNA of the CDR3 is TGTGCCAGCAGCGAGGGACTAGCGGGAGGGCCCGTCTCCTACGAGCAGTACTTC.

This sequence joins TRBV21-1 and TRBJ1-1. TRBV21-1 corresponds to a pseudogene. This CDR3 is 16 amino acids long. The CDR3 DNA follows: TGTGCCAGCAGCAAAAGGGGCCCGGGGCCGAACACTGAAGCTTTCTTT. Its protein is CASSKRGPGPNTEAFF.

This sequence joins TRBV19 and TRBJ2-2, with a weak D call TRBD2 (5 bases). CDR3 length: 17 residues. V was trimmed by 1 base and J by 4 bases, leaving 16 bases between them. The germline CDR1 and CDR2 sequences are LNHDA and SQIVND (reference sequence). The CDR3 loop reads CASSIVRGFGGTGELFF. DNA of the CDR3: TGTGCCAGTAGTATAGTTAGAGGGTTCGGAGGCACCGGGGAGCTGTTTTTT.

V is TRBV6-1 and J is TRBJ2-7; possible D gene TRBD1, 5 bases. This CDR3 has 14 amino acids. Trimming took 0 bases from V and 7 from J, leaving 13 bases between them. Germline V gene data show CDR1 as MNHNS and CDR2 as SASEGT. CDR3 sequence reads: CASSEALGAGEQYF. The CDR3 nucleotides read TGTGCCAGCAGTGAAGCGCTAGGGGCAGGTGAGCAGTACTTC.

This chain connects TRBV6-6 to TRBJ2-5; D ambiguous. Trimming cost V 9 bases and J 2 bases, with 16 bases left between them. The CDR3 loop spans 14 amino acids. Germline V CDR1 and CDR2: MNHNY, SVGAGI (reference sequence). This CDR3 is CASGPSGGQETQYF. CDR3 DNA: TGTGCCAGTGGGCCCTCGGGCGGACAAGAGACCCAGTACTTC.

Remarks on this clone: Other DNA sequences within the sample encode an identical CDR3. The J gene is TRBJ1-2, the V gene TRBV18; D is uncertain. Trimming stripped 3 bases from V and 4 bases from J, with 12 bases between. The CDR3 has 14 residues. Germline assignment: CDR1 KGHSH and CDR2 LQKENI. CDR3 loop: CASSPPTESYGYTF. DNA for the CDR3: TGTGCCAGCTCACCCCCGACGGAGTCCTATGGCTACACCTTC.

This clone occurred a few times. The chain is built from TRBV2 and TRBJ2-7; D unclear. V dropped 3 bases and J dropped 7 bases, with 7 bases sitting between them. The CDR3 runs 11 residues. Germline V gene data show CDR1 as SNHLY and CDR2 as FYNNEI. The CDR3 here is CASSDLQEQYF. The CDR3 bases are TGTGCCAGCAGTGATTTGCAGGAGCAGTACTTC.

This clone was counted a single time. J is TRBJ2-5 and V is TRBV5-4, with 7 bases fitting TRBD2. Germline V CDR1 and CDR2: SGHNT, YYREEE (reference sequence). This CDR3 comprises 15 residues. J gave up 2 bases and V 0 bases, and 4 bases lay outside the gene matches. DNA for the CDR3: TGTGCCAGCAGCTTGGGGGCGGGAGTACAAGAGACCCAGTACTTC. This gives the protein CASSLGAGVQETQYF.

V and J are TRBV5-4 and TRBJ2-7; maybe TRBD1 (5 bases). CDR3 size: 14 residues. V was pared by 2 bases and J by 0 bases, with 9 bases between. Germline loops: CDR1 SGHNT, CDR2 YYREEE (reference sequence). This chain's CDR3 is CASSFSDTSYEQYF. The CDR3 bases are TGTGCCAGCAGCTTCTCGGACACCTCCTACGAGCAGTACTTC.

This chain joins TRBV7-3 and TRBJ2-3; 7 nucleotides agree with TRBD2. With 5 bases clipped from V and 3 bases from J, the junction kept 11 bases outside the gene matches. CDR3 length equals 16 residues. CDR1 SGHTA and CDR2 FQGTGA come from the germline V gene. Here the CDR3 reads CASSPPGRGGTDTQYF. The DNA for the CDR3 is TGTGCCAGCAGCCCGCCGGGGAGGGGAGGGACAGATACGCAGTATTTT.

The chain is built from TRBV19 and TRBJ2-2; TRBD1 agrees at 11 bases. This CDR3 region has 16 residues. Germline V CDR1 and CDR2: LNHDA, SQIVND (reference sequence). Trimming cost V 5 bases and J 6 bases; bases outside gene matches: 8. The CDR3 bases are TGTGCCAGTAGTGAGACCGGGACAGGGGGTTCCGGGGAGCTGTTTTTT. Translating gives CASSETGTGGSGELFF.

This CDR3 reads CASSLNRGNTIYF. The CDR3 nucleotides read TGTGCCAGCAGCCTGAACAGGGGAAACACCATATATTTT. J is TRBJ1-3 and V is TRBV7-8, with D possibly matching TRBD1 (5 bases). The CDR3 loop spans 13 amino acids. From germline, CDR1 is SGHVS and CDR2 FQNEAQ. V was shortened by 5 bases and J by 4 bases, with 9 bases between the two germline ends.

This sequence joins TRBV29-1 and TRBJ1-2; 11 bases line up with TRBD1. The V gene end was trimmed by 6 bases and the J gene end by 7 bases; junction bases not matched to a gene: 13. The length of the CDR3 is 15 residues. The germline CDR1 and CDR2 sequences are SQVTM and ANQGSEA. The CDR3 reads CSVRTGGAGLSGYTF. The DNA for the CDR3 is TGCAGCGTGAGGACAGGGGGCGCTGGGTTGTCTGGCTACACCTTC.

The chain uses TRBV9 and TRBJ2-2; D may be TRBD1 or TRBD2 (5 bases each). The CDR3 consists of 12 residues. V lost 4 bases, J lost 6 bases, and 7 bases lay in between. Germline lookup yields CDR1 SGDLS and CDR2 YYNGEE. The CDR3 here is CASSLGAGELFF. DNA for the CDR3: TGTGCCAGCAGCCTGGGGGCCGGGGAGCTGTTTTTT.

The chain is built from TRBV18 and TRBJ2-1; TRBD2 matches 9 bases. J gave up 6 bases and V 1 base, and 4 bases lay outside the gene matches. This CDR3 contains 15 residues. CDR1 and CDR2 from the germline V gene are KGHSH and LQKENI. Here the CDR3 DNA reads TGTGCCAGCTCACCACTAGCGGGAGAGCCCAATGAGCAGTTCTTC. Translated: CASSPLAGEPNEQFF.

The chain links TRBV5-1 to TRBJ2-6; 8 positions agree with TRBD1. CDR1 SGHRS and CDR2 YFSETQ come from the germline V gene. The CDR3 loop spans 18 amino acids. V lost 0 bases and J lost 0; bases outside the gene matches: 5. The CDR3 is CASSLDGTGNSGANVLTF. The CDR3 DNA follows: TGCGCCAGCAGCTTGGACGGGACAGGCAACTCTGGGGCCAACGTCCTGACTTTC.

In DNA, the CDR3 is TGTGCCAGCAGCTCACAGGGGGCCGGTGAAGCTTTCTTT. This translates into CASSSQGAGEAFF. The chain carries TRBV7-2 and TRBJ1-1, with 9 bases matching TRBD1. The CDR3 consists of 13 residues. The V gene end was trimmed by 4 bases and the J gene end by 7 bases; junction bases not matched to a gene: 4. CDR1 is SGHTA and CDR2 is FQGNSA in the germline V gene. Looking up the rest from reference TRBV7-2 and TRBJ1-1 gives the full variable domain: GAGVSQSPSNKVTEKGKDVELRCDPISGHTALYWYRQSLGQGLEFLIYFQGNSAPDKSGLPSDRFSAERTGGSVSTLTIQRTQQEDSAVYLCASSSQGAGEAFFGQGTRLTVV.